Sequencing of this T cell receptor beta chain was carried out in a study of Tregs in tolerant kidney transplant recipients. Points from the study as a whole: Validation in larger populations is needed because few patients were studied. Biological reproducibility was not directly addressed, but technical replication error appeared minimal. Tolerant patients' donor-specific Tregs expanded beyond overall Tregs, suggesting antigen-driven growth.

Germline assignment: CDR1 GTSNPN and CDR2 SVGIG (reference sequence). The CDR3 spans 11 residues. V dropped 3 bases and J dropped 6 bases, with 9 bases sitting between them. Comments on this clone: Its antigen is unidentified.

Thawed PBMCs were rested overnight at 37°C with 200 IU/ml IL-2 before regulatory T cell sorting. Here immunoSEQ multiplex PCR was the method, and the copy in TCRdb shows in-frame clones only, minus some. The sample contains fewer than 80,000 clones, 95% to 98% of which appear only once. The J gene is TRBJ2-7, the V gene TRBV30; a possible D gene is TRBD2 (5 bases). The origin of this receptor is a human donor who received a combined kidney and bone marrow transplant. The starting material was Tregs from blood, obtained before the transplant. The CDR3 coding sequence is TGTGCCTGGAGCGTTAGCGTCGAGCAGTACTTC. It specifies CAWSVSVEQYF. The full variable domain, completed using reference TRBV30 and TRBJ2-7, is SQTIHQWPATLVQPVGSPLSLECTVEGTSNPNLYWYRQAAGRGLQLLFYSVGIGQISSEVPQNLSASRPQDRQFILSSKKLLLSDSGFYLCAWSVSVEQYFGPGTRLTVT.